This TCR beta chain is drawn from a study of CD8 T cells in ankylosing spondylitis. Whole-study results and caveats: Seemingly characteristic of ankylosing spondylitis blood was a TCR beta motif consisting of about 8 highly homologous variants. The study looked at matched synovial fluid samples from ankylosing spondylitis patients. Disease-linked clones were reported to be significantly enriched there. There were earlier reports of some motif variants in reactive arthritis synovial fluid and blood.

The CDR3 is 14 residues long. Germline CDR1 is MNHEY and CDR2 is SVGEGT. V was cut by 6 bases and J by 1 base, with 10 bases left in between. Points on this clonotype: Its antigen remains unidentified.

TCR beta libraries were made by quantitative 5'-RACE with molecular barcodes. TCRdb reanalysed the 5' RACE reads using MiXCR and keeps one entry per CDR3 protein. Of hundreds of thousands of distinct CDR3 sequences listed, roughly 12% are singletons. V gene TRBV6-2 or TRBV6-3 combines with J gene TRBJ2-1; D not resolved. Sample: blood, either unsorted or a sorted T cell fraction (not recorded which). The TCR was taken from a male donor with ankylosing spondylitis. The CDR3 coding sequence is TGTGCCAGCAGCCCCGTGCGGTCCTACAATGAGCAGTTCTTC. The encoded protein is CASSPVRSYNEQFF.